This passage covers 23 T cell receptor beta chains from one sample sequenced in a study of blood T cell repertoires in COVID-19. The assay was immunoSEQ multiplex PCR, and TCRdb's table has in-frame clones only and misses some. Of 250,000 to 350,000 clones in the sample, approximately 88% were seen once. Source material: PBMCs or T cells enriched from blood (not recorded which). These receptors all stem from a woman aged 30 to 39 who had recovered from COVID-19.

V and J are TRBV7-9 and TRBJ1-4; the D is unclear. This CDR3 is 15 amino acids long. Trimming stripped 1 base from V and 1 base from J, with 7 bases between. Germline CDR1 and CDR2: SEHNR and FQNEAQ (reference sequence). The chain's CDR3 is CASSLERGTNEKLFF. The DNA for the CDR3 is TGTGCCAGCAGCTTAGAGCGGGGAACTAATGAAAAACTGTTTTTT.

The rearrangement links TRBV5-4 to TRBJ2-1; no clear D gene. CDR3 length: 12 amino acids. The V end lost 5 bases, the J end lost 9 bases, and 12 bases lay between the germline ends. The germline V gene has CDR1 SGHNT and CDR2 YYREEE (reference sequence). CDR3 in amino acids: CASSFSGREQFF. CDR3 DNA sequence: TGTGCCAGCAGTTTCTCGGGTCGTGAGCAGTTCTTC.

The rearrangement uses TRBV19 and TRBJ1-1; D possibly corresponds to TRBD1 (5 bases). CDR3 length: 15 amino acids. CDR1 LNHDA and CDR2 SQIVND come from the germline V gene (reference sequence). Trimming took off 5 bases at V and 5 bases at J, with 18 bases between the two ends. CDR3 in amino acids: CASSWGAGRGTEAFF. The CDR3 DNA follows: TGTGCCAGTAGTTGGGGTGCGGGGAGGGGAACTGAAGCTTTCTTT.

CDR3 in amino acids: CASSYGLAGAVYEQYF. The CDR3 DNA sequence: TGTGCCAGCAGCTATGGACTAGCGGGGGCGGTATACGAGCAGTACTTC. V is TRBV7-2 and J is TRBJ2-7; 13 bases map to TRBD2. CDR1 is SGHTA, CDR2 FQGNSA, per germline. There are 16 residues in the CDR3. Trimming removed 4 bases from V and 4 bases from J; junction bases left unmatched: 7.

The chain links TRBV28 to TRBJ1-2; 7 nucleotides agree with TRBD1. The V gene's germline CDR1 is MDHEN and CDR2 SYDVKM. This CDR3 region has 13 residues. Germline trimming cut 8 bases from V and 11 bases from J; bases unmatched to any gene: 14. CDR3 residues: CASRLTGLPLYTF. CDR3 nucleotide sequence: TGTGCCAGCCGACTGACAGGGCTACCCCTGTACACCTTC.

This chain joins TRBV30 and TRBJ2-6; D remains unclear. The germline V gene encodes CDR1 GTSNPN and CDR2 SVGIG (reference sequence). Between the trimmed V and J ends, which lost 7 bases and 2 bases, there was a span of 9 bases. The CDR3 is made up of 13 amino acids. DNA of the CDR3: TGTGCCTCTAGAGAGCCTGGGGCCAACGTCCTGACTTTC. As protein: CASREPGANVLTF.

The chain recombines TRBV29-1 with TRBJ1-1; D remains unclear. The CDR3 loop spans 15 amino acids. V gave up 2 bases and J gave up 0 bases, with 13 bases separating them. Germline V gene lookup returns CDR1 SQVTM and CDR2 ANQGSEA. Here the CDR3 reads CSVEPRLGVNTEAFF. CDR3 DNA sequence: TGCAGCGTTGAACCCCGGCTGGGAGTGAACACTGAAGCTTTCTTT.

This clone was observed once. The chain has TRBV9 and TRBJ2-7; 7 bases are a match to TRBD1. The V gene end was trimmed by 0 bases and the J gene end by 5 bases; junction bases not matched to a gene: 5. The germline V gene has CDR1 SGDLS and CDR2 YYNGEE. The CDR3 contains 14 residues. The CDR3 nucleotides read TGTGCCAGCAGCGTAGAACCGGACAGGAACGAGCAGTACTTC. Its protein is CASSVEPDRNEQYF.

This clone was counted between two and nine times. The chain uses TRBV12-3 or TRBV12-4 and TRBJ2-7; D may be TRBD1 (6 bases). CDR3 length: 12 amino acids. Trimming pared 7 bases from V and 5 bases from J, leaving 12 bases between. The CDR3 coding sequence is TGTGCCAGCACCAAACAGGGTAACGAGCAGTACTTC. Amino acids: CASTKQGNEQYF.

This chain joins TRBV6-5 and TRBJ1-2; possible D gene TRBD1, 5 bases. Deletions cut 11 bases from V and 6 bases from J, with 13 bases between. Germline CDR1 reads MNHEY; CDR2 reads SVGAGI. This CDR3 is 11 amino acids long. The CDR3 loop is CARFRADGYTF. The DNA for the CDR3 is TGTGCCCGCTTCAGGGCGGATGGCTACACCTTC.

V is TRBV10-3 and J is TRBJ2-3, with D possibly being TRBD1 (6 bases). Germline V CDR1 and CDR2: ENHRY, SYGVKD. Between the trimmed V and J ends, which lost 4 bases and 5 bases, there was a span of 13 bases. The CDR3 runs 14 residues. This CDR3 is CAISVLGAGDTQYF. The CDR3 DNA reads TGTGCCATCAGTGTTCTGGGGGCAGGAGATACGCAGTATTTT.

The chain is built from TRBV5-1 and TRBJ1-2, with TRBD1 matching over 8 bases. This CDR3 is built from 16 residues. In germline, CDR1 is SGHRS, CDR2 YFSETQ. V trimming: 0 bases; J trimming: 4 bases; junction bases outside the gene matches: 8. CDR3 coding DNA: TGCGCCAGCAGCTTGGCCCAGGGGGCGCAAGGCTATGGCTACACCTTC. Amino acid sequence: CASSLAQGAQGYGYTF. The whole variable domain, filled in from reference TRBV5-1 and TRBJ1-2, reads KAGVTQTPRYLIKTRGQQVTLSCSPISGHRSVSWYQQTPGQGLQFLFEYFSETQRNKGNFPGRFSGRQFSNSRSEMNVSTLELGDSALYLCASSLAQGAQGYGYTFGSGTRLTVV.

V is TRBV12-5 and J is TRBJ1-1, with 12 bases lining up with TRBD1. Germline V gene sequence: CDR1 LGHNT, CDR2 FRNRAP. With 7 bases clipped from V and 11 bases from J, the junction kept 8 bases outside the gene matches. CDR3 length: 13 residues. The CDR3 nucleotides are TGTGCTAGTGTCCCCCCGGGACAGGGGGCGGCTTTCTTT. It specifies CASVPPGQGAAFF.

The chain is built from TRBV10-2 and TRBJ1-1; D is uncertain. Between the trimmed V and J ends, which lost 5 bases and 1 base, there was a span of 11 bases. CDR1 is WSHSY and CDR2 is SAAADI in the germline V gene. The CDR3 loop spans 14 amino acids. The CDR3 coding sequence is TGCGCCAGCAGTCCGACCGGGTCGAACACTGAAGCTTTCTTT. Encoded protein: CASSPTGSNTEAFF.

This chain joins TRBV7-3 and TRBJ2-2; 9 nucleotides line up with TRBD1. V lost 4 bases and J lost 6; bases outside the gene matches: 9. CDR3 length: 16 residues. Germline assignment: CDR1 SGHTA and CDR2 FQGTGA. The CDR3 DNA reads TGTGCCAGCAGCTCCCAGGGACAGGGAGGGGCCGGGGAGCTGTTTTTT. Protein product: CASSSQGQGGAGELFF.

This CDR3 is CASSLLLGNYGYTF. In DNA, the CDR3 is TGTGCCAGCAGCTTACTACTAGGGAACTATGGCTACACCTTC. The V call is TRBV11-2, the J call TRBJ1-2; D not certain. Trimming left V 2 bases short and J 2 bases short, with 9 bases between. CDR1 and CDR2 (germline): SGHAT, FQNNGV. The CDR3 has 14 amino acids.

The V and J genes are TRBV9 and TRBJ1-4; TRBD1 matches 9 bases. Germline V CDR1 and CDR2: SGDLS, YYNGEE. After removal of 4 bases from V and 3 bases from J, the junction contained 7 bases not matched to a gene. This CDR3 is 16 amino acids long. In DNA, the CDR3 is TGTGCCAGCAGCCGGGGACAGGGCAGGCCTAATGAAAAACTGTTTTTT. Translated: CASSRGQGRPNEKLFF.

The chain is built from TRBV4-2 and TRBJ2-1; D unclear. The CDR3 length is 16 residues. Deletions cut 0 bases from V and 0 bases from J, with 9 bases between. Germline loops: CDR1 LGHNA, CDR2 YNFKEQ. The CDR3, as DNA: TGTGCCAGCAGCCAAGATGTCGCGGTCTCCTACAATGAGCAGTTCTTC. Amino acid sequence: CASSQDVAVSYNEQFF.

This clone was seen a few times. The chain uses TRBV9 and TRBJ2-7, with TRBD2 matching over 7 bases. From germline, CDR1 is SGDLS and CDR2 YYNGEE. The CDR3 has 13 residues. V gave up 4 bases and J gave up 5 bases; unmatched junction bases: 6. CDR3 sequence reads: CASSMGGGDEQYF. The DNA for the CDR3 is TGTGCCAGCAGCATGGGGGGAGGGGACGAGCAGTACTTC.

J is TRBJ2-5 and V is TRBV7-9, with D maybe TRBD2 (7 bases). V dropped 3 bases and J dropped 5 bases, with 16 bases sitting between them. Germline CDR1 SEHNR, CDR2 FQNEAQ (reference sequence). This CDR3 comprises 15 residues. CDR3 protein: CASSLAGAAGETQYF. The CDR3 nucleotides read TGTGCCAGCAGCTTGGCGGGGGCAGCAGGGGAGACCCAGTACTTC. Together with reference TRBV7-9 and TRBJ2-5, the CDR3 gives the full variable domain: DTGVSQNPRHKITKRGQNVTFRCDPISEHNRLYWYRQTLGQGPEFLTYFQNEAQLEKSRLLSDRFSAERPKGSFSTLEIQRTEQGDSAMYLCASSLAGAAGETQYFGPGTRLLVL.

This sequence joins TRBV27 and TRBJ1-1; a weak D match, TRBD1 (5 bases). Germline CDR1 MNHEY, CDR2 SMNVEV (reference sequence). This CDR3 has 15 amino acids. V shed 5 bases and J shed 5 bases, with 18 bases lying between them. The CDR3 sequence is CASSIRGVGGTEAFF. CDR3 DNA sequence: TGTGCCAGCAGTATCCGTGGGGTCGGGGGTACTGAAGCTTTCTTT.

This rearrangement joins TRBV7-3 to TRBJ2-1; D is possibly TRBD2 (6 bases). Per the germline V gene, CDR1 is SGHTA and CDR2 is FQGTGA. CDR3 length: 16 residues. Trimming shortened V by 5 bases and J by 7 bases, and 21 bases separated the two germline ends. CDR3 amino acids: CASSAIGPGLVNEQFF. CDR3 nucleotide sequence: TGTGCCAGCAGCGCGATAGGCCCGGGACTCGTAAATGAGCAGTTCTTC.

The chain carries TRBV20-1 and TRBJ2-7, with D possibly TRBD1 on 6 matching bases. CDR1 and CDR2 from the germline V gene are DFQATT and SNEGSKA (reference sequence). With 3 bases removed from V and 3 bases from J, the gap between germline ends came to 9 bases. The CDR3 consists of 12 residues. CDR3 in amino acids: CSASSDSYEQYF. CDR3 nucleotide sequence: TGCAGTGCTAGTTCGGACAGCTACGAGCAGTACTTC.